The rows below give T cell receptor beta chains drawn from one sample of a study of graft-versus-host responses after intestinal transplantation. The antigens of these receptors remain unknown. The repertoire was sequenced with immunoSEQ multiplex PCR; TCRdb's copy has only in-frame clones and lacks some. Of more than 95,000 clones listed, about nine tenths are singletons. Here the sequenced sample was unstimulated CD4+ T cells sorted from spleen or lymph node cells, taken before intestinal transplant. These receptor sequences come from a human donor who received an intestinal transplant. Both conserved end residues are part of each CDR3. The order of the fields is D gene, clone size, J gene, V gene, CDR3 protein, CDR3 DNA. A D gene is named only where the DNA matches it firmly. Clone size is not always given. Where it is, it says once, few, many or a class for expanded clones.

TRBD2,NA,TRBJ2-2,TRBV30,CASPGLAGVITGELFF,TGTGCCTCTCCGGGACTAGCGGGAGTAATCACCGGGGAGCTGTTTTTT
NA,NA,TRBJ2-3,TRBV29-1,CSVSGDRQTSTDTQYF,TGCAGCGTCTCTGGTGATAGGCAGACTAGCACAGATACGCAGTATTTT
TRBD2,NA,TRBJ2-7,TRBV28,CASRPGLAGKYEQYF,TGTGCCAGCAGGCCGGGACTAGCGGGAAAGTACGAGCAGTACTTC
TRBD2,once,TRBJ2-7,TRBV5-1,CASSFTSGRTYEQYF,TGCGCCAGCAGCTTTACTAGCGGGAGAACTTACGAGCAGTACTTC
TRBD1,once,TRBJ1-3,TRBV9,CASSVQPGTASGNTIYF,TGTGCCAGCAGCGTACAACCGGGGACAGCCTCTGGAAACACCATATATTTT
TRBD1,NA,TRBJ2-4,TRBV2,CASSSLDRGPVNIQYF,TGTGCCAGCAGTTCCCTCGACAGGGGGCCAGTCAACATTCAGTACTTC
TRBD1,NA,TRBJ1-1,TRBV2,CASSEAIDRDAAFF,TGTGCCAGCAGTGAAGCTATCGACAGGGATGCGGCTTTCTTT
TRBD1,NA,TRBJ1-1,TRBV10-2,CASSEGWWDRGDTEAFF,TGCGCCAGCAGTGAAGGATGGTGGGACAGGGGGGACACTGAAGCTTTCTTT
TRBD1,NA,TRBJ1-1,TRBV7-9,CASSWTGKGTEAFF,TGTGCCAGCAGCTGGACAGGGAAGGGCACTGAAGCTTTCTTT
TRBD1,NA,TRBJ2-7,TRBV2,CASRPPRDRGYEQYF,TGTGCCAGCCGCCCCCCCCGGGACAGGGGCTACGAGCAGTACTTC
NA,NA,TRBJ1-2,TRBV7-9,CASSSATATNYGYTF,TGTGCCAGCAGCAGCGCGACAGCGACTAACTATGGCTACACCTTC
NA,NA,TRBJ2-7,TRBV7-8,CASSQGHGSGEQYF,TGTGCCAGCAGCCAAGGCCATGGATCGGGGGAGCAGTACTTC
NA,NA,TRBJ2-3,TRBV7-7,CASSQSRETAQYF,TGTGCCAGCAGCCAATCCCGGGAGACCGCGCAGTATTTT
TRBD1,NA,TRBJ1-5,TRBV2,CATATGKGNQPQHF,TGTGCCACCGCGACAGGGAAGGGCAATCAGCCCCAGCATTTT
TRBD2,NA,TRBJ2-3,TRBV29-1,CSVFREVADTQYF,TGCAGCGTTTTCCGGGAGGTTGCAGATACGCAGTATTTT
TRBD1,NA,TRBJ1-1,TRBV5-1,CASSQGQESLNTEAFF,TGCGCCAGCAGCCAAGGACAGGAAAGCCTCAACACTGAAGCTTTCTTT
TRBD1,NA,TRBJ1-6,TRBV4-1,CASSQVGQGSFRYNSPLHF,TGCGCCAGCAGCCAAGTGGGACAGGGAAGTTTTCGCTATAATTCACCCCTCCACTTT
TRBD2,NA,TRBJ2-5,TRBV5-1,CASSSRGGVETQYF,TGCGCCAGCAGCTCTCGGGGGGGCGTTGAGACCCAGTACTTC
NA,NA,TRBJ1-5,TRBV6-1,CASSVIFSNQPQHF,TGTGCCAGCAGTGTAATCTTTAGCAATCAGCCCCAGCATTTT
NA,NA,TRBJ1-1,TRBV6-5,CASSYSGGSQVLF,TGTGCCAGCAGTTACTCGGGAGGCAGCCAAGTGCTCTTT
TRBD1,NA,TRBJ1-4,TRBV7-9,CASSLATGANEKLFF,TGTGCCAGCAGCTTAGCGACAGGGGCTAATGAAAAACTGTTTTTT
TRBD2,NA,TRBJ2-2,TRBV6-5,CASSYAGGGITGELFF,TGTGCCAGCAGTTACGCGGGGGGTGGGATCACCGGGGAGCTGTTTTTT
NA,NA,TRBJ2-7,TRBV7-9,CASSPPGTVYEQYF,TGTGCCAGCAGCCCCCCCGGTACGGTCTACGAGCAGTACTTC
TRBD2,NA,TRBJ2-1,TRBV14,CASSPSTGTSGYNEQFF,TGTGCCAGCAGCCCGTCAACCGGGACTAGCGGCTACAATGAGCAGTTCTTC
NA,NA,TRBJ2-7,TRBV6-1,CASSERIGGLNEQYF,TGTGCCAGCAGTGAAAGGATCGGGGGGCTAAACGAGCAGTACTTC
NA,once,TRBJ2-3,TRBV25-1,CASSVSYTQYF,TGTGCCAGCAGTGTCTCTTATACGCAGTATTTT
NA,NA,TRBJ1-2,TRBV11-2,CASSLIRGALRGYTF,TGTGCCAGCAGCTTAATTCGGGGGGCGCTCCGTGGCTACACCTTC
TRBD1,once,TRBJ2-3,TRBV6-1,CASRPGQPTDTQYF,TGTGCCAGCAGGCCGGGACAGCCCACAGATACGCAGTATTTT
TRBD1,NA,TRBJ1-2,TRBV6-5,CASSKGAGGSYGYTF,TGTGCCAGCAGCAAGGGGGCAGGGGGCTCCTATGGCTACACCTTC
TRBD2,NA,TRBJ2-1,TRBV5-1,CASSSVGSTSLAEQFF,TGCGCCAGCAGCTCCGTAGGATCGACTAGCTTGGCTGAGCAGTTCTTC
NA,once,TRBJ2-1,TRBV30,CAWSVQGAGPIREQFF,TGTGCCTGGAGTGTACAGGGAGCGGGACCGATACGGGAGCAGTTCTTC
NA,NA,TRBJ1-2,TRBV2,CASSARGRSLNYGYTF,TGTGCCAGCAGTGCCAGGGGAAGGAGCCTAAACTATGGCTACACCTTC
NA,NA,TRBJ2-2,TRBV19,CASNIRQGGYDGELFF,TGTGCCAGTAATATCAGGCAGGGGGGATACGACGGGGAGCTGTTTTTT
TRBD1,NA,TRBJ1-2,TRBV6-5,CASSYQGTGFYGYTF,TGTGCCAGCAGTTACCAGGGGACAGGGTTCTATGGCTACACCTTC
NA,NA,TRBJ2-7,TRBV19,CASSMSRDYEQYF,TGTGCCAGTAGTATGAGCAGGGACTACGAGCAGTACTTC
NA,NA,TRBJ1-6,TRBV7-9,CASSARGTLNSPLHF,TGTGCCAGCAGCGCGAGGGGGACCCTAAATTCACCCCTCCACTTT
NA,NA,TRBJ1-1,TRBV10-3,CAISPFWAHQAPEAFF,TGTGCCATCAGTCCCTTCTGGGCCCATCAAGCCCCTGAAGCTTTCTTT
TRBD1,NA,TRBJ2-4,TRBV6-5,CASSYRGPKNIQYF,TGTGCCAGCAGCTACAGGGGCCCCAAAAACATTCAGTACTTC
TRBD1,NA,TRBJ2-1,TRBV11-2,CASSRDSLSYNEQFF,TGTGCCAGCAGCCGGGACAGCCTATCCTACAATGAGCAGTTCTTC
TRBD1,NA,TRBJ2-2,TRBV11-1,CASSPTGTGPNTGELFF,TGTGCCAGCAGCCCGACCGGGACAGGGCCGAACACCGGGGAGCTGTTTTTT
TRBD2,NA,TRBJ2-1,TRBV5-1,CASSFGLAGNNEQFF,TGCGCCAGCAGCTTTGGACTAGCGGGGAACAATGAGCAGTTCTTC
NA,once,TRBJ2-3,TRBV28,CASSAGRRADTQYF,TGTGCCAGCAGCGCCGGTCGCCGGGCAGATACGCAGTATTTT
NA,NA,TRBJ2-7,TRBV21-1,CASSKVVGAQNEQYF,TGTGCCAGCAGCAAAGTCGTAGGGGCGCAGAACGAGCAGTACTTC
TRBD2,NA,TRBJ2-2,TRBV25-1,CASSDPSQGGTGELFF,TGTGCCAGCAGTGACCCCAGCCAGGGAGGGACCGGGGAGCTGTTTTTT
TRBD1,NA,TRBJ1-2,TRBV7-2,CASSAIQGAYGYTF,TGTGCCAGCAGCGCGATACAGGGGGCCTATGGCTACACCTTC
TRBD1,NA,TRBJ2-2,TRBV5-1,CASSWRQGPGELFF,TGCGCCAGCAGCTGGCGACAGGGACCCGGGGAGCTGTTTTTT
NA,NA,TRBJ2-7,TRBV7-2,CASSPRGEQYF,TGTGCCAGCAGCCCACGGGGGGAGCAGTACTTC
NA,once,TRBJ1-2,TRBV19,CASSSRPTFHGGYTF,TGTGCCAGTAGTTCACGACCGACGTTCCACGGGGGCTACACCTTC
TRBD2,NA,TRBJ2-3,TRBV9,CASSVAPPGLAGSDTQYF,TGTGCCAGCAGCGTAGCCCCTCCGGGACTAGCGGGGTCAGATACGCAGTATTTT
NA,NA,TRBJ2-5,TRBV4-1,CASSQGLKETQYF,TGCGCCAGCAGCCAGGGACTCAAGGAGACCCAGTACTTC
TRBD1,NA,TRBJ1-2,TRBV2,CASTDRGLNYGYTF,TGTGCCAGCACCGACAGGGGCCTTAACTATGGCTACACCTTC